This T cell receptor beta chain was sequenced in a study of CD8+CD57+ T cells in acquired aplastic anemia. In the case of this clonotype: Its specificity is unknown.

CDR1 is SGHDT, CDR2 YYEEEE, per germline. The CDR3 is 14 residues long. V lost 0 bases and J 6 bases, leaving 12 bases between the germline ends. Template material for TCR beta VDJ and CDR3 profiling consisted of genomic DNA. In TCRdb, the reads were re-called with MiXCR into one record per CDR3 protein. The sample has some 150,000 distinct CDR3 sequences, over 55% seen once. The authors sequenced patients whose flow cytometry had shown CD8+CD57+ cell expansion. At the time of blood sampling, patients had not yet received any therapy. Study findings and constraints: The study identified roughly 29 CD8+ CDR3 sequences shared by patients and controls.

This receptor was taken from a human donor with aplastic anemia. V and J are TRBV5-6 and TRBJ1-1, with no clear D. The sample comprised sorted CD4+, CD8+, or CD8+CD57+ T cells (not recorded which) from PBMCs. The CDR3 protein is CASSLGSPFSEAFF. In DNA, the CDR3 is TGTGCCAGCAGCTTGGGGTCCCCGTTTTCTGAAGCTTTCTTT.